This is a list of T cell receptor beta chains from one sample in a study of vaccination and CD4 T cells after COVID-19. Their recognized antigens are unknown. In TCRdb, the PCR reads were re-called with MiXCR into one record per CDR3 protein. The table includes approximately 19,000 distinct CDR3 sequences, approximately 52% detected once. The sample here was CD4+ T cells from blood, cultured in vitro, taken after SARS-CoV-2 vaccination. The source of these receptors is a human donor who had recovered from COVID-19. Each CDR3 is given without its conserved first and last residue. Each record gives: V gene, J gene, CDR3 protein.

TRBV12-3/TRBV12-4	-	ASSRSGGGETQY
TRBV20-1	TRBJ1-2	SAAATGNYGYT
TRBV28	TRBJ2-7	ATLGPASHEQY
TRBV7-7	TRBJ1-1	ASSSHVGTEAF
TRBV19	TRBJ2-1	ASSILSTGAAYNEQF
TRBV6-1	TRBJ2-7	ASREDPYEQY
TRBV20-1	TRBJ2-5	SARVIGTQETQY
TRBV20-1	TRBJ1-2	SANRRGDYGYT
TRBV6-2/TRBV6-3	TRBJ2-7	ASSYRTAGETREY
TRBV19	TRBJ2-5	ASSIAQQETQY
TRBV20-1	TRBJ2-2	SAPRTSGRTNTGELF
TRBV20-1	TRBJ2-5	SASSSGRAETQY
TRBV4-3	TRBJ2-3	ASSQGLRSDTQY
TRBV20-1	TRBJ1-5	SANSHGRAIPINQPQH
TRBV20-1	TRBJ2-1	SASHHNEQF
TRBV7-9	TRBJ2-3	ASTQAGADTQY
TRBV7-9	TRBJ2-5	ASSSASQETQY
TRBV20-1	TRBJ2-2	SARVAGTGELF
TRBV27	TRBJ2-1	ASSSTPPDRVRDNEQF
TRBV20-1	TRBJ1-1	SAVGTVHTEAF
TRBV7-3	TRBJ1-6	ASSLTGGNYNSPLH
TRBV6-1	TRBJ2-7	ASSARDRGPEQY
TRBV19	TRBJ1-1	ASRPLRENTEAF
TRBV7-2	TRBJ2-1	ASSNPSRRAPHNEQF
TRBV7-9	TRBJ1-3	ASSLLPGRGSGNTIY
TRBV7-2	TRBJ2-7	ASSTKGGQGHTYEQY
TRBV5-4	TRBJ1-6	ASSLGPLHGNSPLH
TRBV6-1	TRBJ2-2	ASSETGGNFPGELF
TRBV7-3	TRBJ2-2	ASSLYSPRRSNTGELF